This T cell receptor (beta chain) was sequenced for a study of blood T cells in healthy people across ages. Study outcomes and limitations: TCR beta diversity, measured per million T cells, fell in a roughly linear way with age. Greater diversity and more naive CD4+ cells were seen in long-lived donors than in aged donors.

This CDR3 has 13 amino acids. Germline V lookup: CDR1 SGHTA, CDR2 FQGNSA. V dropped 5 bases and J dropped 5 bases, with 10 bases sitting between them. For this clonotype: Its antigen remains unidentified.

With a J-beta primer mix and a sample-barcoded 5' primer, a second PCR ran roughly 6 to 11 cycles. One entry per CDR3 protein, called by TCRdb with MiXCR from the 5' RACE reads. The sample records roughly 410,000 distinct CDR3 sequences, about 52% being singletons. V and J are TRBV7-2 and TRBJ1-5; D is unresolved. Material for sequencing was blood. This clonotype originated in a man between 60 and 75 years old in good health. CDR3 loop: CASSMTVYQPQHF. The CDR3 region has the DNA TGTGCCAGCAGCATGACGGTTTATCAGCCCCAGCATTTT.